This TCR beta chain was captured in a study of cytomegalovirus exposure and HLA in healthy donors. Study-level findings and limits: A prior analysis recorded that most TCR beta V segments were productive about 90% or about 30% of the time.

Germline CDR1 and CDR2: SGHTA and FQGNSA. This CDR3 spans 12 amino acids. V lost 1 base to trimming and J lost 4 bases, with 5 bases between them. For this clone: The antigen remains unidentified.

The PCR used 60 Vbeta and 13 Jbeta primers. Assay: immunoSEQ multiplex PCR; the TCRdb copy retains only in-frame clones and omits some. The sample lists about 200,000 clones, around 83% seen once, with 1.4% in the top ten. This sequence originates from a girl aged 10 to 17 in good health and CMV-seronegative. V gene TRBV7-2 combines with J gene TRBJ2-7; D unresolved. Sequences were obtained from PBMCs. The CDR3 loop is CASSLGAYEQYF. DNA of the CDR3: TGTGCCAGCAGCTTAGGGGCTTACGAGCAGTACTTC.